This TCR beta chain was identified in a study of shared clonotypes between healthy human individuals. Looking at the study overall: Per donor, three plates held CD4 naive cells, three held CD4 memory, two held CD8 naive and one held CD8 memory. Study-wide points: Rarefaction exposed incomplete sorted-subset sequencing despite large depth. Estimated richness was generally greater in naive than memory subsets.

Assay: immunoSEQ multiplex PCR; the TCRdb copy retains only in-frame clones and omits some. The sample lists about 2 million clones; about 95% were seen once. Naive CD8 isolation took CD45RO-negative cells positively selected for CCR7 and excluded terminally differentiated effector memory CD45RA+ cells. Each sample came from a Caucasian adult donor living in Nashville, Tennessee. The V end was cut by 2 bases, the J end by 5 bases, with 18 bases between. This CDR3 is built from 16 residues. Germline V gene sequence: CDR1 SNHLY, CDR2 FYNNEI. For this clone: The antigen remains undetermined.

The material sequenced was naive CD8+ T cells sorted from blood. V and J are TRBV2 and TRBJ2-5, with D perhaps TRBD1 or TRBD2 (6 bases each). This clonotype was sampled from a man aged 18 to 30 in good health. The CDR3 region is CASSERVGGAGETQYF. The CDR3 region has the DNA TGTGCCAGCAGTGAAAGGGTCGGGGGCGCAGGGGAGACCCAGTACTTC.